The entry below describes one T cell receptor beta chain. Its antigen is currently unknown. The sample is drawn from a study of OX40 agonist ivuxolimab in advanced cancers. General study points: Relative to CD4+ cells, CD8+ T cells on average had more expanded clones. Clonal expansion from baseline to week 6 occurred in both CD4+ and CD8+ T cells.

Measured with immunoSEQ multiplex PCR; TCRdb has only the in-frame clones, and not every one. The sample shows some 86,000 clones, 70% to 85% of them seen only once. The V end was cut by 6 bases, the J end by 3 bases, with 10 bases between. In germline, CDR1 is MNHEY, CDR2 SMNVEV (reference sequence). There are 13 residues in the CDR3. The chain uses TRBV27 and TRBJ2-3; D is ambiguous. This clonotype was obtained from an adult with an advanced solid tumor such as melanoma, head and neck, liver or kidney cancer. The sample consisted of CD4+ or CD8+ T cells sorted from blood, taken in a trial of the OX40 agonist ivuxolimab. The CDR3 DNA reads as TGTGCCAGCAGCCTCTTTCAAACAGATACGCAGTATTTT. As protein: CASSLFQTDTQYF.